Listed below are T cell receptor beta chains from one sample, sequenced in a study of T-cell memory formation after mild COVID-19. TCRdb fed the 5' RACE reads into MiXCR, producing one record per CDR3 protein. The data show around 62,000 distinct CDR3 sequences, 28% seen once. The specimen sequenced was PBMCs or a T cell subset sorted from them (not recorded which). Receptor source: a man between 18 and 35 years old who had mild COVID-19 (a few samples of this study predate the infection). Cell type and time point are not known. CDR3s include the opening cysteine and the closing phenylalanine or tryptophan. A D gene is named only where the DNA matches it firmly. Expanded clones are given a class, and other clones once, few, many or no size at all.

d_call	clone_size	v_call	j_call	cdr3_aa	cdr3_nt
NA	NA	TRBV9	TRBJ1-2	CASSAAGSTGYGYTF	TGTGCCAGCAGCGCCGCGGGATCTACCGGCTATGGCTACACCTTC
NA	NA	TRBV9	TRBJ1-2	CASSASDYGYTF	TGTGCCAGCAGCGCCTCCGACTATGGCTACACCTTC
TRBD2	few	TRBV4-1	TRBJ2-5	CASSQVASGGAETQYF	TGCGCCAGCAGCCAAGTGGCTAGCGGGGGGGCGGAGACCCAGTACTTC
TRBD2	few	TRBV12-3/TRBV12-4	TRBJ2-2	CASSFLAGPGELFF	TGTGCCAGCAGTTTTCTAGCGGGACCCGGGGAGCTGTTTTTT
NA	few	TRBV27	TRBJ1-1	CASSLTVNTEAFF	TGTGCCAGCAGTTTAACGGTGAACACTGAAGCTTTCTTT
TRBD1	few	TRBV7-9	TRBJ2-3	CASSIRQGPSTDTQYF	TGTGCCAGCAGCATTCGACAGGGCCCCAGCACAGATACGCAGTATTTT
TRBD2	few	TRBV4-3	TRBJ2-3	CASSQVTSGGMSTQYF	TGCGCCAGCAGCCAAGTGACTAGCGGGGGGATGTCTACGCAGTATTTT
NA	NA	TRBV12-3/TRBV12-4	TRBJ1-1	CASSLREVGRTEAFF	TGTGCCAGCAGTTTGAGGGAAGTAGGGCGGACTGAAGCTTTCTTT
NA	few	TRBV2	TRBJ2-2	CASSDRLNTGELFF	TGTGCCAGCAGCGACAGGCTGAACACCGGGGAGCTGTTTTTT
TRBD2	few	TRBV9	TRBJ2-1	CASSVLGPSGGAGNEQFF	TGTGCCAGCAGCGTCCTAGGGCCTAGCGGGGGGGCGGGCAATGAGCAGTTCTTC
NA	NA	TRBV4-3	TRBJ1-2	CASSQDTGSLYGYTF	TGCGCCAGCAGCCAAGATACAGGGTCTTTGTATGGCTACACCTTC
TRBD1	NA	TRBV4-1	TRBJ1-6	CASSQPGQYNSPLHF	TGCGCCAGCAGCCAACCGGGACAGTATAATTCACCCCTCCACTTT
NA	NA	TRBV20-1	TRBJ1-1	CSAEGMNTEAFF	TGCAGTGCGGAAGGGATGAACACTGAAGCTTTCTTT
TRBD1	NA	TRBV9	TRBJ1-6	CASSGRDRLNSPLHF	TGTGCCAGCAGCGGCCGGGACAGGTTAAACTCACCCCTCCACTTT
TRBD1	NA	TRBV29-1	TRBJ2-7	CSVGQGISEQYF	TGCAGCGTTGGACAGGGGATATCCGAGCAGTACTTC
NA	few	TRBV6-6	TRBJ2-3	CASSFSPSTDTQYF	TGTGCCAGCAGTTTTAGTCCGAGCACAGATACGCAGTATTTT
NA	NA	TRBV12-3/TRBV12-4	TRBJ1-4	CASSHGSLRKLFF	TGTGCCAGCAGCCATGGATCCTTAAGAAAACTGTTTTTT
NA	many	TRBV20-1	TRBJ2-1	CSARGSRQAYNEQFF	TGCAGTGCTAGAGGGTCTCGGCAGGCCTACAATGAGCAGTTCTTC
NA	few	TRBV11-2	TRBJ2-7	CASRNLRGLTGYEQYF	TGTGCCAGCAGGAATCTCAGAGGACTGACTGGCTACGAGCAGTACTTC
NA	few	TRBV14	TRBJ2-1	CASSHPGSGEQFF	TGTGCCAGCAGCCATCCCGGGAGCGGAGAGCAGTTCTTC
NA	few	TRBV27	TRBJ1-1	CASSSAATAEAFF	TGTGCCAGCAGTTCGGCAGCGACCGCGGAAGCTTTCTTT
TRBD1	NA	TRBV29-1	TRBJ2-1	CSVYPGQSVNEQFF	TGCAGCGTTTATCCGGGACAGTCTGTCAATGAGCAGTTCTTC
TRBD1	NA	TRBV29-1	TRBJ2-3	CSVLDREWDTQYF	TGCAGCGTTTTGGACAGGGAGTGGGATACGCAGTATTTT
TRBD1	NA	TRBV4-1	TRBJ2-1	CASSQAPRRGGHEQFF	TGCGCCAGCAGCCAAGCCCCGCGGAGAGGGGGCCATGAGCAGTTCTTC
TRBD1	few	TRBV11-3	TRBJ2-1	CASSNPGTGGYNEQFF	TGTGCCAGCAGCAACCCAGGGACAGGGGGTTACAATGAGCAGTTCTTC
NA	few	TRBV6-5	TRBJ2-3	CASSYSLSGGATDTQYF	TGTGCCAGCAGTTACTCACTTTCTGGGGGGGCCACAGATACGCAGTATTTT
NA	NA	TRBV6-2/TRBV6-3	TRBJ2-1	CASTEWLRRAEQFF	TGTGCCAGCACCGAGTGGCTCCGGAGGGCTGAGCAGTTCTTC
NA	NA	TRBV7-9	TRBJ2-7	CASSSAGRPYEQYF	TGTGCCAGCAGCTCCGCGGGACGGCCCTACGAGCAGTACTTC
NA	few	TRBV5-1	TRBJ2-1	CASSLSGPSYNEQFF	TGCGCCAGCAGCTTGTCAGGTCCTTCCTACAATGAGCAGTTCTTC
NA	few	TRBV3-1	TRBJ2-1	CASSRNLGGASEQFF	TGTGCCAGCAGCCGAAACCTAGGGGGGGCCAGTGAGCAGTTCTTC
NA	few	TRBV7-8	TRBJ2-1	CASSSFTGNNEQFF	TGTGCCAGCAGCTCTTTTACGGGTAACAATGAGCAGTTCTTC
NA	few	TRBV5-4	TRBJ1-1	CTSSSGGGGTEAFF	TGTACCAGCAGCTCCGGTGGCGGGGGGACTGAAGCTTTCTTT
TRBD1	many	TRBV6-2/TRBV6-3	TRBJ2-1	CASSTSPDRGREFF	TGTGCCAGCAGTACAAGCCCGGACAGGGGGAGGGAGTTCTTC
TRBD2	NA	TRBV20-1	TRBJ2-1	CSGLAGTYNEQFF	TGCAGTGGGCTAGCGGGTACCTACAATGAGCAGTTCTTC
TRBD1	NA	TRBV30	TRBJ1-5	CAWRTGVVDQPQHF	TGTGCCTGGAGAACAGGGGTAGTGGATCAGCCCCAGCATTTT
NA	NA	TRBV12-3/TRBV12-4	TRBJ2-2	CASSLGNTGELFF	TGTGCCAGCAGTTTAGGGAACACCGGGGAGCTGTTTTTT
NA	once	TRBV6-5	TRBJ1-1	CASSYGPRNTEAFF	TGTGCCAGCAGTTACGGTCCAAGGAACACTGAAGCTTTCTTT
TRBD1	few	TRBV29-1	TRBJ2-7	CSVETGEAYEQYF	TGCAGCGTTGAGACAGGGGAAGCCTACGAGCAGTACTTC
TRBD2	few	TRBV5-6	TRBJ2-1	CASSLGLAGVEQFF	TGTGCCAGCAGCTTGGGACTAGCGGGGGTTGAGCAGTTCTTC
NA	few	TRBV6-6	TRBJ2-5	CASSYGPRVQETQYF	TGTGCCAGCAGTTATGGTCCCCGGGTACAAGAGACCCAGTACTTC
NA	NA	TRBV11-1	TRBJ2-3	CASSRMYGTHTDTQYF	TGTGCCAGCAGCCGTATGTACGGGACCCACACAGATACGCAGTATTTT
TRBD2	NA	TRBV19	TRBJ2-2	CASSKAAGAGGELFF	TGTGCCAGTAGTAAAGCAGCGGGGGCCGGCGGGGAGCTGTTTTTT
NA	NA	TRBV7-2	TRBJ2-1	CASSAVDGGTGGEQFF	TGTGCCAGCAGCGCTGTCGACGGCGGGACCGGGGGTGAGCAGTTCTTC
NA	NA	TRBV19	TRBJ1-2	CATTSGPRGNGYTF	TGTGCCACCACGAGCGGCCCTCGCGGAAATGGCTACACCTTC
NA	NA	TRBV12-3/TRBV12-4	TRBJ2-7	CASSFRAMTYEQYF	TGTGCCAGCAGTTTTCGAGCTATGACCTACGAGCAGTACTTC
TRBD1	NA	TRBV9	TRBJ1-6	CASSARDRGSLNSPLHF	TGTGCCAGCAGCGCTCGGGACAGGGGGTCCCTTAATTCACCCCTCCACTTT
NA	NA	TRBV11-1	TRBJ1-5	CASRPHGGQLYSNQPQHF	TGTGCCAGCAGACCACACGGCGGGCAACTATATAGCAATCAGCCCCAGCATTTT
NA	few	TRBV7-9	TRBJ1-1	CASRPRGGNTEAFF	TGTGCCAGCAGGCCCAGGGGTGGGAACACTGAAGCTTTCTTT
TRBD2	few	TRBV7-9	TRBJ2-3	CASSQTAGEADTQYF	TGTGCCAGCAGCCAAACGGCGGGGGAGGCAGATACGCAGTATTTT
NA	few	TRBV12-3/TRBV12-4	TRBJ2-3	CASTEGTRGATQYF	TGTGCCAGCACAGAAGGGACCCGCGGGGCTACGCAGTATTTT
TRBD2	NA	TRBV2	TRBJ2-5	CASSGPTAGGPQETQYF	TGTGCCAGCAGCGGGCCAACAGCGGGGGGTCCTCAAGAGACCCAGTACTTC
NA	few	TRBV7-6	TRBJ2-1	CASSLIGDEQFF	TGTGCCAGCAGCTTAATCGGGGATGAGCAGTTCTTC
NA	once	TRBV19	TRBJ2-1	CASSIGSRRNEQFF	TGTGCCAGTAGTATTGGTAGCAGACGCAATGAGCAGTTCTTC
TRBD2	few	TRBV7-8	TRBJ2-5	CASSALRGETQYF	TGTGCCAGCAGCGCCTTGCGGGGGGAGACCCAGTACTTC
TRBD2	few	TRBV7-3	TRBJ2-1	CASSFGLADYNEQFF	TGTGCCAGCAGCTTTGGGCTAGCGGACTACAATGAGCAGTTCTTC